Presented here are 10 T cell receptor beta chains from one specimen sequenced in a study of blood T cell repertoires in COVID-19. The table came from immunoSEQ multiplex PCR; TCRdb's copy has only in-frame clones and leaves some out. This table holds about 370,000 clones, around 89% found once. The sample taken for sequencing was peripheral blood. The source is a woman in her twenties or thirties with COVID-19, enrolled during active disease.

The chain carries TRBV19 and TRBJ2-1, with 7 bases identical to TRBD2. The CDR3 is made up of 15 amino acids. Germline V gives CDR1 LNHDA, CDR2 SQIVND (reference sequence). The trim removed 4 bases at V and 8 bases at J, leaving 11 bases unmatched. The DNA for the CDR3 is TGTGCCAGTAGTAGGGGAGGGACTATGGGGCATGAGCAGTTCTTC. As protein: CASSRGGTMGHEQFF.

This chain links TRBV6-1 with TRBJ2-3; a weak D match, TRBD2 (5 bases). V was cut by 2 bases and J by 6 bases, with 18 bases left in between. The CDR3 has 16 amino acids. Germline V CDR1 and CDR2: MNHNS, SASEGT. CDR3 residues: CASSEFEGRSGDTQYF. CDR3 in DNA: TGTGCCAGCAGTGAATTCGAGGGAAGGTCGGGGGATACGCAGTATTTT.

The chain combines TRBV7-2 with TRBJ1-1; no clear D gene. Between the trimmed V and J ends, which lost 5 bases and 5 bases, there was a span of 12 bases. Germline V gene lookup returns CDR1 SGHTA and CDR2 FQGNSA. CDR3 size: 13 residues. The CDR3 bases are TGTGCCAGCAGCCCCCGGACTGAGACTGAAGCTTTCTTT. Translation gives CASSPRTETEAFF.

This clone was seen only a few times. V gene TRBV5-5 combines with J gene TRBJ2-2; no clear D gene. The germline V gene encodes CDR1 SGHKS and CDR2 YYEKEE (reference sequence). V was pared by 4 bases and J by 4 bases, with 11 bases between. CDR3 length equals 14 residues. CDR3 in amino acids: CASSGTTGTGELFF. The CDR3 region has the DNA TGTGCCAGCAGCGGCACGACGGGCACCGGGGAGCTGTTTTTT. The whole variable domain, remainder taken from reference TRBV5-5 and TRBJ2-2, is DAGVTQSPTHLIKTRGQQVTLRCSPISGHKSVSWYQQVLGQGPQFIFQYYEKEERGRGNFPDRFSARQFPNYSSELNVNALLLGDSALYLCASSGTTGTGELFFGEGSRLTVL.

This chain joins TRBV4-1 and TRBJ1-1, with D unclear. The V end was cut by 0 bases, the J end by 0 bases, with 5 bases between. Germline V gene sequence: CDR1 MGHRA, CDR2 YSYEKL. This CDR3 has 14 amino acids. The CDR3 nucleotides read TGCGCCAGCAGCCAAGATTATCTGAACACTGAAGCTTTCTTT. Translating it yields CASSQDYLNTEAFF.

V gene TRBV2 combines with J gene TRBJ1-1; 8 nucleotides agree with TRBD1. Germline CDR1 and CDR2: SNHLY and FYNNEI. This CDR3 contains 15 residues. Trimming removed 3 bases from V and 6 bases from J; junction bases left unmatched: 9. The CDR3, as DNA: TGTGCCAGCAGTGACTGGGGGACAGGAGTAGCTGAAGCTTTCTTT. It codes for CASSDWGTGVAEAFF.

This clone has more than one count but fewer than ten. The chain carries TRBV18 and TRBJ1-1, with 9 bases identical to TRBD1. The CDR3 spans 15 residues. Germline V gives CDR1 KGHSH, CDR2 LQKENI. J was trimmed by 1 base and V by 5 bases; bases with no gene match: 5. The CDR3 is CASSGQGNGNTEAFF. Here the CDR3 DNA reads TGTGCCAGCTCAGGACAGGGGAATGGGAACACTGAAGCTTTCTTT.

This chain connects TRBV5-6 to TRBJ1-1; 8 bases align to TRBD1. Germline CDR1 and CDR2: SGHDT and YYEEEE. The CDR3 length is 14 residues. With 0 bases clipped from V and 6 bases from J, the junction kept 4 bases outside the gene matches. CDR3 region: CASSLGQGFAEAFF. The DNA for the CDR3 is TGTGCCAGCAGCTTGGGACAGGGGTTCGCTGAAGCTTTCTTT.

The V call is TRBV21-1, the J call TRBJ1-1; the table's D call of TRBD1 was not tested on the DNA. TRBV21-1 is recorded as a pseudogene. This CDR3 is 18 amino acids long. CDR3 amino acids: CASSKRPPGQGADTEAFF. CDR3 sequence (DNA): TGTGCCAGCAGCAAACGGCCGCCGGGACAGGGGGCAGACACTGAAGCTTTCTTT.

The chain couples TRBV7-9 to TRBJ1-5; 9 bases map to TRBD1. V was clipped by 5 bases and J by 3 bases; unmatched bases: 5. Germline lookup yields CDR1 SEHNR and CDR2 FQNEAQ (reference sequence). This CDR3 region has 15 residues. CDR3 in DNA: TGTGCCAGCAGCGGGGACAGGGAGATCAATCAGCCCCAGCATTTT. Translated: CASSGDREINQPQHF.